The 13 T cell receptor beta chains presented below share a single source sample, sequenced in a study of breast tumors, draining lymph nodes, adjacent tissues. TCRdb independently ran MiXCR on the multiplex PCR reads; one entry per CDR3 protein. The sample lists roughly 12,000 distinct CDR3 sequences, 50% to 60% seen once, with approximately 40% in the top ten. The sample consisted of breast tumor tissue. Every receptor here comes from a female donor with breast cancer. Some clones in this sample may be carry-over from other donors' samples.

V gene TRBV7-2 combines with J gene TRBJ2-1; 10 nucleotides line up with TRBD2. The V gene end was trimmed by 5 bases and the J gene end by 4 bases; junction bases not matched to a gene: 2. The length of the CDR3 is 14 residues. Germline values: CDR1 SGHTA, CDR2 FQGNSA. This CDR3 reads CASSRTSGYNEQFF. The CDR3 region has the DNA TGTGCCAGCAGCAGGACTAGCGGATACAATGAGCAGTTCTTC.

The chain has TRBV7-2 and TRBJ1-5; no clear D gene. The CDR3 length is 16 residues. The V gene lost 5 bases and the J gene lost 0 bases, with 14 bases spanning the gap. Germline CDR1 reads SGHTA; CDR2 reads FQGNSA. CDR3 residues: CASSRAHTVSNQPQHF. Written as DNA, the CDR3 is TGTGCCAGCAGCCGTGCCCATACGGTTAGCAATCAGCCCCAGCATTTT. The complete variable domain, with remaining parts taken from reference TRBV7-2 and TRBJ1-5, reads GAGVSQSPSNKVTEKGKDVELRCDPISGHTALYWYRQSLGQGLEFLIYFQGNSAPDKSGLPSDRFSAERTGGSVSTLTIQRTQQEDSAVYLCASSRAHTVSNQPQHFGDGTRLSIL.

J is TRBJ2-1 and V is TRBV20-1; 12 bases line up with TRBD1. The CDR3 has 15 residues. Germline V CDR1 and CDR2: DFQATT, SNEGSKA (reference sequence). The trim removed 6 bases at V and 7 bases at J, leaving 10 bases unmatched. The CDR3, as DNA: TGCAGTGCCGCCGGGACAGGGGGCTTAGGTAATGAGCAGTTCTTC. This sequence encodes CSAAGTGGLGNEQFF.

Only a few counts were recorded for this clonotype. This chain connects TRBV6-6 to TRBJ2-1, with D possibly matching TRBD2 (5 bases). CDR1 and CDR2 from the germline V gene are MNHNY and SVGAGI (reference sequence). Trimming took 0 bases from V and 7 from J, leaving 22 bases between them. There are 18 residues in the CDR3. The CDR3 coding sequence is TGTGCCAGCAGTTACTCGAAGGTCGGAGGCCGGGTGAGGAATGAGCAGTTCTTC. The encoded protein is CASSYSKVGGRVRNEQFF.

This clonotype was seen ten or more times. The chain couples TRBV20-1 to TRBJ2-7; 8 bases match TRBD2. This CDR3 comprises 14 residues. In germline, CDR1 is DFQATT, CDR2 SNEGSKA (reference sequence). Trimming at V came to 5 bases and at J to 0 bases, leaving 6 bases not matched to a gene. The CDR3, as DNA: TGCAGTGCTCCCTTAGCGGGATCCTCCTACGAGCAGTACTTC. It codes for CSAPLAGSSYEQYF.

This clonotype was seen repeatedly, ten times or more. This rearrangement joins TRBV7-6 to TRBJ2-3; tentatively, D is TRBD2 (5 bases). V was trimmed by 3 bases and J by 5 bases, leaving 15 bases between them. CDR1 and CDR2 (germline): SGHVS, FNYEAQ. The CDR3 is 15 residues long. The CDR3 spells CASSFSRLPLDTQYF. The CDR3 coding sequence is TGTGCCAGCAGCTTCTCACGACTACCTTTAGATACGCAGTATTTT. Drawing the rest from reference TRBV7-6 and TRBJ2-3, the complete variable domain is GAGVSQSPRYKVTKRGQDVALRCDPISGHVSLYWYRQALGQGPEFLTYFNYEAQQDKSGLPNDRFSAERPEGSISTLTIQRTEQRDSAMYRCASSFSRLPLDTQYFGPGTRLTVL.

Ten or more counts support this clonotype. This chain joins TRBV20-1 and TRBJ2-7; 8 bases line up with TRBD1. CDR3 length: 15 residues. CDR1 is DFQATT and CDR2 is SNEGSKA in the germline V gene (reference sequence). V shed 1 base and J 2 bases; nucleotides not matched to a gene: 7. CDR3 coding DNA: TGCAGTGCTAGAGGGGCAGGGGGCCTAACCTACGAGCAGTACTTC. Its protein is CSARGAGGLTYEQYF.

This chain links TRBV20-1 with TRBJ2-7; D might be TRBD2 (6 bases). Per the germline V gene, CDR1 is DFQATT and CDR2 is SNEGSKA (reference sequence). CDR3 length: 14 amino acids. V lost 3 bases to trimming and J lost 3 bases, with 15 bases between them. In DNA form, the CDR3 reads TGCAGTGCTAGTGGGGGGAGAGTTAGCTACGAGCAGTACTTC. Its protein product is CSASGGRVSYEQYF.

This clonotype was detected a few times. J is TRBJ1-5 and V is TRBV18; 7 bases fit TRBD1. The V segment lost 6 bases and the J segment 4 bases; nucleotides outside the gene matches: 9. This CDR3 has 15 residues. Germline V gives CDR1 KGHSH, CDR2 LQKENI. In nucleotides, the CDR3 is TGTGCCAGCTCCCCATCGACAGGGCAAAATCAGCCCCAGCATTTT. It yields the protein CASSPSTGQNQPQHF.

This sequence joins TRBV7-9 and TRBJ1-5; D is uncertain. Trimming took 1 base from V and 7 from J, leaving 5 bases between them. Germline values: CDR1 SEHNR, CDR2 FQNEAQ (reference sequence). The CDR3 has 12 residues. This CDR3 is CASSLVVQPQHF. In DNA form, the CDR3 reads TGTGCCAGCAGCTTAGTGGTACAGCCCCAGCATTTT.

In this sample, this clonotype turned up a few times. The chain links TRBV20-1 to TRBJ1-5; no clear D. This CDR3 has 15 residues. V was pared by 6 bases and J by 6 bases, with 21 bases between. The V gene's germline CDR1 is DFQATT and CDR2 SNEGSKA (reference sequence). The CDR3 DNA reads as TGCAGTGCACAATCCGCGGAAGAGGGCGGTCAGCCCCAGCATTTT. It is translated as CSAQSAEEGGQPQHF.

The V and J genes are TRBV5-1 and TRBJ2-1; D ambiguous. The V gene's germline CDR1 is SGHRS and CDR2 YFSETQ. This CDR3 region has 13 residues. Trimming cost V 0 bases and J 15 bases, with 16 bases left between them. Written as DNA, the CDR3 is TGCGCCAGCAGCTTGGGGGCAGGCTCTCCATGGTTCTTC. Translation gives CASSLGAGSPWFF.

V and J are TRBV2 and TRBJ1-2; 10 bases agree with TRBD1. V lost 6 bases and J lost 8; bases outside the gene matches: 3. Germline V lookup: CDR1 SNHLY, CDR2 FYNNEI. The CDR3 totals 12 residues. The CDR3 nucleotides read TGTGCCAGCAGAGGGACAGGGGAAGGCTACACCTTC. Residues: CASRGTGEGYTF. Combining the CDR3 with reference TRBV2 and TRBJ1-2 gives the whole variable domain EPEVTQTPSHQVTQMGQEVILRCVPISNHLYFYWYRQILGQKVEFLVSFYNNEISEKSEIFDDQFSVERPDGSNFTLKIRSTKLEDSAMYFCASRGTGEGYTFGSGTRLTVV.